These T cell receptor beta chains were read from a single sample in a study of cytomegalovirus exposure and HLA in healthy donors. Measured with immunoSEQ multiplex PCR; TCRdb has only the in-frame clones, and not every one. The data hold about 160,000 clones, with about 81% observed a single time. Source material: PBMCs. The receptors shown here come from a young woman in good health and CMV-seronegative. Each CDR3 is given with its conserved first and last residue. The D gene is left open where the match is weak. Clone size is shown for a subset of rows, as once, few, many or a class of expanded clone.

>13|few|TRBV28|TRBD1|TRBJ1-2
CASSPTGVRGYTF
TGTGCCAGCAGTCCTACAGGGGTGAGGGGCTACACCTTC
>15|-|TRBV14|TRBD2|TRBJ2-7
CASSPRTSGFYEQYF
TGTGCCAGCAGCCCCCGGACTAGCGGGTTCTACGAGCAGTACTTC
>15|-|TRBV5-8|-|TRBJ1-5
CASSPQGYSNQPQHF
TGTGCCAGCAGTCCTCAGGGATATAGCAATCAGCCCCAGCATTTT
>13|few|TRBV28|-|TRBJ1-1
CASSQDTYTEAFF
TGTGCCAGCAGTCAAGACACCTACACTGAAGCTTTCTTT
>17|once|TRBV27|-|TRBJ1-2
CASSFASPIRGTYGYTF
TGTGCCAGCAGCTTCGCATCGCCCATAAGGGGGACCTATGGCTACACCTTC
>14|-|TRBV12-5|-|TRBJ1-5
CASGLEGGNQPQHF
TGTGCTAGTGGTTTAGAGGGGGGGAATCAGCCCCAGCATTTT
>17|-|TRBV4-1|-|TRBJ2-1
CASSQTGQTSSYNEQFF
TGCGCCAGCAGCCAGACCGGACAGACGAGCTCCTACAATGAGCAGTTCTTC
>15|few|TRBV6-1|TRBD1|TRBJ1-1
CASSKRQGAHTEAFF
TGTGCCAGCAGTAAACGACAGGGAGCGCACACTGAAGCTTTCTTT
>16|once|TRBV6-5|TRBD1|TRBJ2-1
CASSYRRDREGGEQFF
TGTGCCAGCAGTTACCGAAGGGACAGGGAGGGAGGTGAGCAGTTCTTC
>14|-|TRBV19|-|TRBJ1-1
CASSIGSWNTEAFF
TGTGCCAGTAGTATAGGGAGTTGGAACACTGAAGCTTTCTTT
>14|few|TRBV5-1|TRBD1|TRBJ2-7
CASSWGQSSYEQYF
TGCGCCAGCAGCTGGGGACAGAGCTCCTACGAGCAGTACTTC
>15|-|TRBV7-9|TRBD1|TRBJ2-7
CASSTRDRNIYEQYF
TGTGCCAGCAGCACCCGGGACAGAAATATCTACGAGCAGTACTTC
>15|-|TRBV6-1|TRBD1|TRBJ2-7
CASSETGQTPYEQYF
TGTGCCAGCAGTGAAACGGGACAGACACCCTACGAGCAGTACTTC
>15|few|TRBV10-2|-|TRBJ1-4
CASSEWGEANEKLFF
TGCGCCAGCAGTGAATGGGGGGAGGCTAATGAAAAACTGTTTTTT
>13|-|TRBV5-6|-|TRBJ2-7
CASSLGSTYEQYF
TGTGCCAGCAGCTTGGGGAGCACCTACGAGCAGTACTTC
>14|-|TRBV28|TRBD1|TRBJ1-2
CASSWGTGTDGYTF
TGTGCCAGCAGTTGGGGGACAGGGACGGATGGCTACACCTTC
>14|once|TRBV11-2|-|TRBJ1-1
CASSTLWRGTEAFF
TGTGCCAGCAGCACCCTGTGGCGGGGCACTGAAGCTTTCTTT
>14|-|TRBV30|-|TRBJ1-4
CAWSPPYYNEKLFF
TGTGCCTGGAGTCCCCCTTACTATAATGAAAAACTGTTTTTT
>14|-|TRBV6-5|-|TRBJ2-2
CASSNSLGTGELFF
TGTGCCAGCAGTAACTCACTAGGTACCGGGGAGCTGTTTTTT
>12|-|TRBV7-6|-|TRBJ2-1
CASSPPGNEQFF
TGTGCCAGCAGCCCCCCCGGCAATGAGCAGTTCTTC
>15|-|TRBV6-5|TRBD1|TRBJ2-7
CASSYSRGTAYEQYF
TGTGCCAGCAGTTACTCGAGAGGGACAGCCTACGAGCAGTACTTC
>16|-|TRBV12-2|-|TRBJ2-3
CASRLVRGRGADTQYF
TGTGCAAGTCGCTTAGTCAGGGGGCGCGGGGCAGATACGCAGTATTTT
>14|few|TRBV7-6|-|TRBJ2-7
CASSQEAGDYEQYF
TGTGCCAGCAGCCAGGAGGCAGGGGACTACGAGCAGTACTTC
>15|-|TRBV7-2|TRBD1|TRBJ1-5
CASSFQGDGNQPQHF
TGTGCCAGCAGCTTCCAGGGGGACGGCAATCAGCCCCAGCATTTT
>16|-|TRBV7-7|TRBD2|TRBJ2-5
CASSQGLAGNQETQYF
TGTGCCAGCAGCCAAGGACTAGCGGGGAACCAAGAGACCCAGTACTTC
>17|-|TRBV15|TRBD1|TRBJ2-3
CATSSELGTGNTDTQYF
TGTGCCACCAGCAGCGAGCTTGGGACAGGAAACACAGATACGCAGTATTTT
>15|-|TRBV25-1|-|TRBJ1-3
CASSGGQNSGNTIYF
TGTGCCAGCAGTGGTGGACAGAACTCTGGAAACACCATATATTTT
>16|-|TRBV4-1|-|TRBJ1-2
CASSPKAVRGGYGYTF
TGCGCCAGCAGCCCCAAAGCGGTAAGGGGAGGCTATGGCTACACCTTC
>13|-|TRBV19|-|TRBJ1-2
CASSISLGDGYTF
TGTGCCAGTAGTATCTCCCTCGGAGATGGCTACACCTTC
>17|few|TRBV19|TRBD1|TRBJ1-1
CASSIDRLGQLNTEAFF
TGTGCCAGTAGTATAGATCGGTTGGGACAGCTGAACACTGAAGCTTTCTTT
>15|-|TRBV28|-|TRBJ2-7
CASSFSPSGSYEQYF
TGTGCCAGCAGTTTTTCCCCCAGCGGATCCTACGAGCAGTACTTC
>15|-|TRBV6-1|TRBD1|TRBJ2-1
CASSEPGTGVNEQFF
TGTGCCAGCAGTGAACCCGGGACAGGGGTCAATGAGCAGTTCTTC
>15|few|TRBV4-1|-|TRBJ2-5
CASSQGFGQQETQYF
TGCGCCAGCAGCCAAGGGTTCGGACAGCAAGAGACCCAGTACTTC
>14|-|TRBV10-3|-|TRBJ2-5
CAISEGQAGETQYF
TGTGCCATCAGTGAGGGGCAGGCAGGGGAGACCCAGTACTTC
>15|once|TRBV6-5|TRBD1|TRBJ1-2
CASSYLSGTGRGYTF
TGTGCCAGCAGTTACCTAAGCGGGACAGGGCGGGGCTACACCTTC
>16|-|TRBV6-9|-|TRBJ2-7
CASSYGVRDNSYEQYF
TGTGCCAGCAGTTATGGGGTCCGGGACAACTCCTACGAGCAGTACTTC
>15|-|TRBV7-9|TRBD2|TRBJ2-1
CASSLYGRSYNEQFF
TGTGCCAGCAGCTTATACGGGAGGTCCTACAATGAGCAGTTCTTC
>15|-|TRBV28|TRBD1|TRBJ2-7
CASVTGTGSLDEQYF
TGTGCCAGCGTTACCGGGACAGGATCTCTTGACGAGCAGTACTTC
>15|-|TRBV11-2|TRBD1|TRBJ2-5
CASSFQTGAGETQYF
TGTGCCAGCAGCTTCCAGACAGGGGCAGGGGAGACCCAGTACTTC
>13|-|TRBV4-1|-|TRBJ1-1
CASSQVSVAEAFF
TGCGCCAGCAGCCAAGTATCCGTGGCCGAAGCTTTCTTT
>14|-|TRBV5-1|-|TRBJ1-1
CASSLGPGNTEAFF
TGCGCCAGCAGCTTGGGGCCAGGGAACACTGAAGCTTTCTTT
>17|-|TRBV7-9|-|TRBJ2-1
CASSPDRGLAGVDEQLF
TGTGCCAGCAGTCCGGACAGGGGATTAGCGGGAGTTGATGAGCAGCTCTTC